A single sample is the source of the 18 T cell receptor beta chains below, sequenced in a study of blood T cell repertoires in COVID-19. Sequencing was performed with immunoSEQ multiplex PCR; in TCRdb, only in-frame clones are kept and a portion is missing. The sample has over 150,000 clones; roughly 81% are singletons. Sequences were obtained from peripheral blood. The receptor source for this set is a woman of 80 years or more with COVID-19, enrolled during active disease.

The V and J genes are TRBV13 and TRBJ2-3; 9 positions match TRBD2. Germline-derived CDR1 and CDR2 are PRHDT and FYEKMQ (reference sequence). This CDR3 comprises 21 residues. Trimming at V came to 5 bases and at J to 0 bases, leaving 21 bases not matched to a gene. CDR3: CASSLYPGRRGGRLSTDTQYF. For the CDR3, the DNA is TGTGCCAGCAGCCTTTACCCCGGGAGGCGGGGGGGCCGTCTTAGCACAGATACGCAGTATTTT.

This clone came up once. The chain carries TRBV18 and TRBJ2-7, with D possibly being TRBD2 (5 bases). The CDR3 length is 15 residues. The germline V and J ends were trimmed by 4 bases and 3 bases, with 16 bases remaining between them. Germline assignment: CDR1 KGHSH and CDR2 LQKENI. The CDR3 reads CASSRQVGAVYEQYF. CDR3 in DNA: TGTGCCAGCTCACGGCAGGTGGGAGCAGTCTACGAGCAGTACTTC.

Only a few counts were recorded for this clone. V gene TRBV18 combines with J gene TRBJ2-7, with 11 bases lining up with TRBD2. The CDR3 has 15 residues. V was pared by 2 bases and J by 11 bases, with 11 bases of the junction left unmatched. CDR1 KGHSH and CDR2 LQKENI come from the germline V gene. CDR3 DNA: TGTGCCAGCTCACCAACAATGGGACTAGCGGTGGGGAAGTACTTC. Its protein product is CASSPTMGLAVGKYF.

Regarding this clone: A junction boundary mismatches the germline segment, possibly from a read error. DNA of the CDR3: TGTGCTAGCAGCTTAGGGACAGGGGAATGGGAGACCCAGTACTTC. Residues: CASSLGTGEWETQYF. J is TRBJ2-5 and V is TRBV7-7; TRBD1 agrees at 10 bases. CDR1 is SSHAT and CDR2 is FNYEAQ in the germline V gene (reference sequence). The CDR3 has 15 amino acids.

The chain is built from TRBV28 and TRBJ2-3; D remains ambiguous. V was trimmed by 4 bases and J by 2 bases, leaving 7 bases between them. This CDR3 region has 13 residues. Germline V gene sequence: CDR1 MDHEN, CDR2 SYDVKM. The CDR3 coding sequence is TGTGCCAGCAGTTCAAGCGTCACAGATACGCAGTATTTT. It specifies CASSSSVTDTQYF.

The chain carries TRBV19 and TRBJ2-7; TRBD1 might be the D (5 bases). Germline CDR1 is LNHDA and CDR2 is SQIVND (reference sequence). This CDR3 is built from 13 residues. V lost 5 bases and J lost 3, with 11 bases in between. CDR3 amino acids: CASSSGFNYEQYF. The CDR3 DNA reads as TGTGCCAGTAGTTCAGGGTTTAACTACGAGCAGTACTTC.

This rearrangement joins TRBV6-6 to TRBJ1-4; 9 bases are a match to TRBD1. The germline V gene has CDR1 MNHNY and CDR2 SVGAGI (reference sequence). J was trimmed by 7 bases and V by 4 bases; bases with no gene match: 7. CDR3 length: 15 amino acids. The DNA for the CDR3 is TGTGCCAGCAGTTTCAACAGGGGGCAGGGTGAAAAACTGTTTTTT. Translation: CASSFNRGQGEKLFF.

The chain employs TRBV24-1 and TRBJ2-7; D is ambiguous. The CDR3 spans 15 residues. Trimming removed 1 base from V and 2 bases from J, with 11 bases in between. The germline V gene encodes CDR1 KGHDR and CDR2 SFDVKD. This CDR3 is CATSDFAAGTYEQYF. CDR3 DNA: TGTGCCACCAGTGATTTCGCGGCCGGTACCTACGAGCAGTACTTC.

The genes are TRBV5-4 and TRBJ1-1; no definite D call. Germline V gives CDR1 SGHNT, CDR2 YYREEE (reference sequence). The CDR3 is 14 amino acids. Trimming took off 4 bases at V and 0 bases at J, with 10 bases between the two ends. The CDR3 DNA reads as TGTGCCAGCAGCCAACAGCAGATGAACACTGAAGCTTTCTTT. Its protein product is CASSQQQMNTEAFF.

The gene calls are TRBV6-5 and TRBJ2-7; 8 nucleotides match TRBD2. This CDR3 contains 15 residues. Trimming cost V 8 bases and J 3 bases; bases outside gene matches: 12. The germline CDR1 and CDR2 sequences are MNHEY and SVGAGI. CDR3 amino acids: CASGHPAGANYEQYF. The DNA for the CDR3 is TGTGCCAGCGGTCACCCAGCGGGGGCGAACTACGAGCAGTACTTC.

The genes are TRBV29-1 and TRBJ2-5; 10 positions agree with TRBD2. Germline loops: CDR1 SQVTM, CDR2 ANQGSEA. The CDR3 runs 14 residues. J lost 2 bases, V lost 4 bases, and 4 bases had no gene match. CDR3 in amino acids: CSVGLAGVQETQYF. In DNA, the CDR3 is TGCAGCGTTGGTCTAGCGGGGGTACAAGAGACCCAGTACTTC.

V is TRBV27 and J is TRBJ2-2; no reliable D call. Trimming left V 5 bases short and J 2 bases short, with 9 bases between. Germline V gives CDR1 MNHEY, CDR2 SMNVEV (reference sequence). The CDR3 loop spans 14 amino acids. CDR3 bases: TGTGCCAGCAGTGCACTAATAAACACCGGGGAGCTGTTTTTT. It encodes CASSALINTGELFF.

The genes are TRBV10-3 and TRBJ2-7; D is unclear. Deletions cut 7 bases from V and 3 bases from J, with 7 bases between. This CDR3 spans 11 amino acids. CDR1 is ENHRY, CDR2 SYGVKD, per germline. The CDR3 DNA follows: TGTGCCATCAACGTCGGCTACGAGCAGTACTTC. It is translated as CAINVGYEQYF.

Comments on this clone: Other DNA sequences within the sample encode an identical CDR3. The chain combines TRBV29-1 with TRBJ2-5, with a tentative D call TRBD2 (6 bases). Germline CDR1 and CDR2: SQVTM and ANQGSEA. The CDR3 is made up of 12 amino acids. V was cut by 3 bases and J by 5 bases, with 10 bases left in between. The CDR3 nucleotides read TGCAGCGTTGAGGGACTTGGGGAGACCCAGTACTTC. Its translation is CSVEGLGETQYF.

This chain uses TRBV7-2 with TRBJ2-3; 7 bases align to TRBD2. This CDR3 has 14 amino acids. The V gene end was trimmed by 5 bases and the J gene end by 2 bases; junction bases not matched to a gene: 4. CDR1 and CDR2 from the germline V gene are SGHTA and FQGNSA. As DNA, the CDR3 is TGTGCCAGCAGCAGGGGACTAATCACAGATACGCAGTATTTT. Its protein product is CASSRGLITDTQYF.

This clone was counted a single time. The chain links TRBV5-5 to TRBJ2-1, with TRBD2 matching over 11 bases. V trimming: 4 bases; J trimming: 4 bases; junction bases outside the gene matches: 7. CDR1 is SGHKS and CDR2 is YYEKEE in the germline V gene (reference sequence). The CDR3 is 16 residues long. CDR3 sequence: CASSKFGTSGYNEQFF. CDR3 nucleotide sequence: TGTGCCAGCAGCAAATTCGGGACTAGCGGATACAATGAGCAGTTCTTC.

The chain recombines TRBV12-3 or TRBV12-4 with TRBJ2-2; D unresolved. With 5 bases removed from V and 10 bases from J, the gap between germline ends came to 14 bases. This CDR3 spans 13 amino acids. The CDR3 nucleotides read TGTGCCAGCAGTACGAGTTACCGTCCGGAGCTGTTTTTT. Amino acid sequence: CASSTSYRPELFF.

The rearrangement joins TRBV27 to TRBJ1-1; 7 positions match TRBD1. Unmatched junction bases numbered 6, after V lost 5 bases and J lost 3 bases. The CDR3 consists of 14 residues. Germline loops: CDR1 MNHEY, CDR2 SMNVEV (reference sequence). CDR3 region: CASSPRTGYTEAFF. The CDR3 DNA follows: TGTGCCAGCAGTCCCCGGACAGGTTACACTGAAGCTTTCTTT.